The subject of this entry is one T cell receptor beta chain. This entry is derived from a study of shared clonotypes between healthy human individuals. Looking at the study overall: A few men and a couple of women, aged 18 to 49, were donors.

This CDR3 is 17 amino acids long. Germline loops: CDR1 SGHTA, CDR2 FQGNSA. J lost 4 bases, V lost 6 bases, and 12 bases had no gene match. Repertoires were generated with immunoSEQ multiplex PCR, while TCRdb's copy carries only in-frame clones and drops some. Seen here are 2,500,000 or so clones, under 95% observed once, and the top ten hold 0.37%. There were only Caucasian adults among the donors, and all lived in Nashville, Tennessee. The sequence was collected from a man between 18 and 29 years old in good health. Some clones in this sample may be carry-over from other donors' samples. The sequencing sample was made of naive CD4+ T cells from PBMCs. Sample subset: CD45RA+ positively selected. This chain joins TRBV7-2 and TRBJ2-7; 13 bases line up with TRBD2. CDR3 amino acids: CASREGRLAGGLYEQYF. Written as DNA, the CDR3 is TGTGCCAGCAGAGAGGGGAGACTAGCGGGAGGTCTATACGAGCAGTACTTC.